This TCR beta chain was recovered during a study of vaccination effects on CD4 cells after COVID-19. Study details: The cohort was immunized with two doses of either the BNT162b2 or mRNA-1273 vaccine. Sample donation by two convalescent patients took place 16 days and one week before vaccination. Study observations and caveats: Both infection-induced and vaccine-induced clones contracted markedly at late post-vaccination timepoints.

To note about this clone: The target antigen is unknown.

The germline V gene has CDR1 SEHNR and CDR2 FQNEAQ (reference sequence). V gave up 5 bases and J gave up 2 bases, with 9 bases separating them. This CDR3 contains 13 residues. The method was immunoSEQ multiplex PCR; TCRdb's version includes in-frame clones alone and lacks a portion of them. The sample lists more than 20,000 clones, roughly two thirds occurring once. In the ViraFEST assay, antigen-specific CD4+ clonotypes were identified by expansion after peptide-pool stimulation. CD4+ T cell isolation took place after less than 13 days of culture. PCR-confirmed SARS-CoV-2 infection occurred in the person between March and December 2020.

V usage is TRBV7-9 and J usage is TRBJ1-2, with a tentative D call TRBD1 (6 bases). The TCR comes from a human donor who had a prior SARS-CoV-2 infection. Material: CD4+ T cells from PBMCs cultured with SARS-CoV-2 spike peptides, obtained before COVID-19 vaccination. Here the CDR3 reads CASSRGQNYGYTF. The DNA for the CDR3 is TGTGCCAGCAGCCGGGGACAAAACTATGGCTACACCTTC.